A selection of T cell receptor beta chains follows, all from one sample in a study of shared clonotypes between healthy human individuals. The repertoire was sequenced with immunoSEQ multiplex PCR; TCRdb's copy has only in-frame clones and lacks some. This sample yields some 2.1 million clones, of which roughly 94% are seen a single time; approximately 1.2% belongs to the top ten. The sample consisted of naive CD8+ T cells sorted from blood. Receptors originate from a young man in good health. Each CDR3 is given with its conserved first and last residue. The order of the fields is D gene, V gene, J gene, clone size, CDR3 protein, CDR3 DNA. A D gene is named only where the DNA matches it firmly. Where a row states a size, it is once, few, many or the class of an expanded clone; other rows omit it.

D gene: NA; V gene: TRBV28; J gene: TRBJ1-1; clone size: NA; CDR3 protein: CASSLGELSEAFF; CDR3 DNA: TGTGCCAGCAGTTTAGGGGAACTTAGTGAAGCTTTCTTT
D gene: NA; V gene: TRBV10-3; J gene: TRBJ2-6; clone size: once; CDR3 protein: CATPSGSSGANVLTF; CDR3 DNA: TGTGCCACACCCTCTGGAAGCTCTGGGGCCAACGTCCTGACTTTC
D gene: TRBD1; V gene: TRBV9; J gene: TRBJ2-7; clone size: NA; CDR3 protein: CASSVDEDRVYEQYF; CDR3 DNA: TGTGCCAGCAGCGTAGATGAGGACAGGGTTTACGAGCAGTACTTC
D gene: NA; V gene: TRBV29-1; J gene: TRBJ2-5; clone size: NA; CDR3 protein: CSVEDRGGYQETQYF; CDR3 DNA: TGCAGCGTTGAAGATCGAGGGGGGTACCAAGAGACCCAGTACTTC
D gene: NA; V gene: TRBV7-9; J gene: TRBJ2-7; clone size: NA; CDR3 protein: CASSLDVYEQYF; CDR3 DNA: TGTGCCAGCAGCTTAGACGTCTACGAGCAGTACTTC
D gene: TRBD1; V gene: TRBV11-2; J gene: TRBJ2-7; clone size: NA; CDR3 protein: CASRTGAYEQYF; CDR3 DNA: TGTGCCAGCAGAACAGGGGCCTACGAGCAGTACTTC
D gene: TRBD2; V gene: TRBV27; J gene: TRBJ2-5; clone size: NA; CDR3 protein: CASSLLAGGQETQYF; CDR3 DNA: TGTGCCAGCAGTTTACTAGCGGGGGGGCAGGAGACCCAGTACTTC
D gene: NA; V gene: TRBV4-1; J gene: TRBJ2-2; clone size: NA; CDR3 protein: CASSQAEVAGTGELFF; CDR3 DNA: TGCGCCAGCAGCCAAGCGGAAGTAGCAGGAACCGGGGAGCTGTTTTTT
D gene: NA; V gene: TRBV5-6; J gene: TRBJ1-3; clone size: NA; CDR3 protein: CASSLSPGGNTIYF; CDR3 DNA: TGTGCCAGCAGCTTGAGTCCCGGGGGAAACACCATATATTTT
D gene: TRBD1; V gene: TRBV6-1; J gene: TRBJ1-5; clone size: NA; CDR3 protein: CASTMDRVGNQPQHF; CDR3 DNA: TGTGCCAGCACCATGGACAGGGTGGGCAATCAGCCCCAGCATTTT
D gene: TRBD1; V gene: TRBV6-5; J gene: TRBJ2-3; clone size: once; CDR3 protein: CASNYGTGPTDTQYF; CDR3 DNA: TGTGCCAGCAATTACGGGACAGGGCCCACAGATACGCAGTATTTT
D gene: NA; V gene: TRBV4-3; J gene: TRBJ2-3; clone size: NA; CDR3 protein: CASSQETGARPTDTQYF; CDR3 DNA: TGCGCCAGCAGCCAAGAGACGGGGGCCAGACCCACAGATACGCAGTATTTT
D gene: TRBD2; V gene: TRBV13; J gene: TRBJ2-7; clone size: NA; CDR3 protein: CASSPSGGSYEQYF; CDR3 DNA: TGTGCCAGCAGCCCTTCGGGGGGGTCGTACGAGCAGTACTTC
D gene: TRBD1; V gene: TRBV27; J gene: TRBJ1-1; clone size: NA; CDR3 protein: CASSPGTGTEAFF; CDR3 DNA: TGTGCCAGCAGTCCCGGGACAGGGACTGAAGCTTTCTTT
D gene: TRBD1; V gene: TRBV29-1; J gene: TRBJ1-2; clone size: NA; CDR3 protein: CSADTNRGVLDGYTF; CDR3 DNA: TGCAGCGCCGATACTAACAGGGGCGTACTCGATGGCTACACCTTC
D gene: TRBD2; V gene: TRBV9; J gene: TRBJ2-1; clone size: NA; CDR3 protein: CASSVGGGPYNEQFF; CDR3 DNA: TGTGCCAGCAGCGTAGGGGGAGGGCCCTACAATGAGCAGTTCTTC
D gene: NA; V gene: TRBV2; J gene: TRBJ2-7; clone size: NA; CDR3 protein: CAGSPMATYEQYF; CDR3 DNA: TGTGCCGGCTCCCCCATGGCTACCTACGAGCAGTACTTC
D gene: NA; V gene: TRBV4-1; J gene: TRBJ2-7; clone size: NA; CDR3 protein: CASSLRDSPIYEQYF; CDR3 DNA: TGCGCCAGCAGCCTCCGGGACTCCCCGATCTACGAGCAGTACTTC
D gene: TRBD1; V gene: TRBV7-6; J gene: TRBJ1-1; clone size: NA; CDR3 protein: CASSLAWTGGTEAFF; CDR3 DNA: TGTGCCAGCAGCTTAGCGTGGACAGGTGGCACTGAAGCTTTCTTT